This T cell receptor (beta chain) was found in a study of shared clonotypes between healthy human individuals. Germline values: CDR1 MNHEY, CDR2 SVGAGI. V lost 6 bases, J lost 7 bases, and 4 bases stayed unmatched. The CDR3 spans 14 residues. This clone was picked up one time. The target antigen is unknown. The identical CDR3 is also encoded by other nucleotide sequences in the sample. Assay execution took place at the deep level. Template for every sorted-subset replicate PCR totaled approximately 0.2 ug DNA, some 30,000 T cell genomes. The assay was immunoSEQ multiplex PCR, and TCRdb's table has in-frame clones only and misses some. The sample yields about 2 million clones, approximately 95% seen once. Overall study results and limits: Naive subsets generally had larger estimated richness than memory subsets.

The donors were adults (healthy and HIV-negative) with no recent acute infections or vaccinations. The sequencing input was naive CD4+ T cells sorted from blood. Described subset: CD45RA+ positively selected. The source is a man younger than 35 in good health. The V call is TRBV6-5, the J call TRBJ1-6; 9 bases align to TRBD1. The CDR3 DNA is TGTGCCAGCAGCAGGACAGGGGAGAATTCACCCCTCCACTTT. It codes for CASSRTGENSPLHF.